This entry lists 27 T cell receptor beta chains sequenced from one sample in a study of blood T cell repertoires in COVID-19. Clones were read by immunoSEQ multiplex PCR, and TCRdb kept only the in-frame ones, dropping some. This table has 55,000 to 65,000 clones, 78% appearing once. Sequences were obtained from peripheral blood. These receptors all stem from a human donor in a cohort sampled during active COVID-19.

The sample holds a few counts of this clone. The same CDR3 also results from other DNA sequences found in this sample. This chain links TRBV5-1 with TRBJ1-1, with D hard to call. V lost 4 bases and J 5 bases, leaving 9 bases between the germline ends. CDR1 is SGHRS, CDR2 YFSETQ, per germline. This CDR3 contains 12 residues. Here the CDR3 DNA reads TGCGCCAGCAGCCCGCCCGGGACTGAAGCTTTCTTT. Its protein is CASSPPGTEAFF. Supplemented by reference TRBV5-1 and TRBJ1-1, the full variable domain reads KAGVTQTPRYLIKTRGQQVTLSCSPISGHRSVSWYQQTPGQGLQFLFEYFSETQRNKGNFPGRFSGRQFSNSRSEMNVSTLELGDSALYLCASSPPGTEAFFGQGTRLTVV.

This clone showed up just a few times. As DNA, the CDR3 is TGTGCCAGCAGCTCGGGGCGGGACTCGGGGATACGGTACGAGCAGTACTTC. It translates to CASSSGRDSGIRYEQYF. V is TRBV11-3 and J is TRBJ2-7; a possible D gene is TRBD2 (6 bases). CDR1 SGHNT and CDR2 YENEEA come from the germline V gene. CDR3 length equals 17 residues. V was shortened by 4 bases and J by 4 bases, with 23 bases between the two germline ends.

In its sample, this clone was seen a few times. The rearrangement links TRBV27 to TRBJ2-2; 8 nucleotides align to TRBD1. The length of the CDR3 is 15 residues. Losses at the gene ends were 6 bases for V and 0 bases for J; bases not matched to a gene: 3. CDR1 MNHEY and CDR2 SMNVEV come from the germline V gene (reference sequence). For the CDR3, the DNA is TGTGCCAGCAGCCGGGACAGGTCGAACACCGGGGAGCTGTTTTTT. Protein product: CASSRDRSNTGELFF.

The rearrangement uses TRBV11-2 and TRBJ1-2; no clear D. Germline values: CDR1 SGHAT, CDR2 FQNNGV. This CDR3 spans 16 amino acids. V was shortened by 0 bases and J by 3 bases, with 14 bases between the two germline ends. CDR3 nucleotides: TGTGCCAGCAGCTTAGATCCCAACCCGGGTCACTATGGCTACACCTTC. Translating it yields CASSLDPNPGHYGYTF.

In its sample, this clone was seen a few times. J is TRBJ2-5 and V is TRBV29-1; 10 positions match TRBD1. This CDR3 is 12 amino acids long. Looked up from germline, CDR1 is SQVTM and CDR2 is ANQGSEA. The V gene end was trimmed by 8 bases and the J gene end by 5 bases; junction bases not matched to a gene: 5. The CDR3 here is CSIRQGAETQYF. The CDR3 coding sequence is TGCAGCATCAGACAGGGGGCCGAGACCCAGTACTTC.

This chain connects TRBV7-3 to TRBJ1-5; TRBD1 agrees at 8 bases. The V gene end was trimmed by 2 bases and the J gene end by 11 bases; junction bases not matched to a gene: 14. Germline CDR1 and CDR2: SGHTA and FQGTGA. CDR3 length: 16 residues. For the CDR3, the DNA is TGTGCCAGCAGCTTATGCTGGGACAGGACTCAATGGGCCCAGCATTTT. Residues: CASSLCWDRTQWAQHF.

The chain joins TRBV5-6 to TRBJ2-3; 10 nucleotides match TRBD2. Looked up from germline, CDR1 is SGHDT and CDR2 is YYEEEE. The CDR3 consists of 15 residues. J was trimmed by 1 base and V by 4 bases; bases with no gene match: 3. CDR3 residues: CASSLLAGGTDTQYF. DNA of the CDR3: TGTGCCAGCAGCCTGCTAGCGGGAGGCACAGATACGCAGTATTTT.

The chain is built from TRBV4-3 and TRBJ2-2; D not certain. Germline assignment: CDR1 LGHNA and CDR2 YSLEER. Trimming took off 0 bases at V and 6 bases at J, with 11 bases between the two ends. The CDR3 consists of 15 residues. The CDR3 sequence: CASSQEPGRAGELFF. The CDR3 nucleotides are TGCGCCAGCAGCCAAGAGCCAGGTCGCGCCGGGGAGCTGTTTTTT.

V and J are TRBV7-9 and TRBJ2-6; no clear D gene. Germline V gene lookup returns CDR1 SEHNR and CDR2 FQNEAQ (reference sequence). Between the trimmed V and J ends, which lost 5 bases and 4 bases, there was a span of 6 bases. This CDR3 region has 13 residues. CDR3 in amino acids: CASSRAGANVLTF. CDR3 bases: TGTGCCAGCAGCCGAGCCGGGGCCAACGTCCTGACTTTC.

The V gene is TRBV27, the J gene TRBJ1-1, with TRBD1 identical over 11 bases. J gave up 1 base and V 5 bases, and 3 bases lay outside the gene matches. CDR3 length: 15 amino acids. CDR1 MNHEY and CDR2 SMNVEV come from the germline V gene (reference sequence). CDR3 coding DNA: TGTGCCAGCAGTGGACAGGGGGCTTCGAACACTGAAGCTTTCTTT. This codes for CASSGQGASNTEAFF.

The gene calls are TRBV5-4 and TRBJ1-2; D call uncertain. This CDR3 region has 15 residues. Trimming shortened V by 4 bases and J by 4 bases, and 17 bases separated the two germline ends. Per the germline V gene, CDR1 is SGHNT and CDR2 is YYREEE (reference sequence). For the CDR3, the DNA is TGTGCCAGCAGCCCGGGAGGGCGGACCCCCTATGGCTACACCTTC. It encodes CASSPGGRTPYGYTF.

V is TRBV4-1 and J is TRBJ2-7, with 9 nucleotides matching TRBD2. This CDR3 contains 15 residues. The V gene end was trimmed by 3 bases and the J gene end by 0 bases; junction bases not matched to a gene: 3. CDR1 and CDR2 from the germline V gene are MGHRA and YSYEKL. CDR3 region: CASSQNSGSSYEQYF. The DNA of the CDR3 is TGCGCCAGCAGCCAGAATAGCGGGAGCTCCTACGAGCAGTACTTC.

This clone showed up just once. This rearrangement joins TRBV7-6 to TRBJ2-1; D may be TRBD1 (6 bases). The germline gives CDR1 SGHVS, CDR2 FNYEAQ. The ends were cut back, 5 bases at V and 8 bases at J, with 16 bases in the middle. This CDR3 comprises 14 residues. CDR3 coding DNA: TGTGCCAGCAGCCACAGGGAGAGGGTAGATGAGCAGTTCTTC. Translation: CASSHRERVDEQFF.

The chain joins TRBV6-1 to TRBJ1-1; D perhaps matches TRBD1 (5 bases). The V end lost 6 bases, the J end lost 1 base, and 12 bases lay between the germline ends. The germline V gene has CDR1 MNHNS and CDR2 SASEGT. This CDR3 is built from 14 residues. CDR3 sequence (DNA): TGTGCCAGCAGCCTAGCGGGGGGGAACACTGAAGCTTTCTTT. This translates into CASSLAGGNTEAFF.

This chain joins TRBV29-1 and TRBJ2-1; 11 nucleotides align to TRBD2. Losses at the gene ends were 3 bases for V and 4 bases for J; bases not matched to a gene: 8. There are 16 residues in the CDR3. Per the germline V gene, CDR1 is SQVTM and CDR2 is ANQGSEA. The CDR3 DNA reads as TGCAGCGTTGATTTCCTAGCGGGAGGTCGGTACAATGAGCAGTTCTTC. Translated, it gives CSVDFLAGGRYNEQFF.

The CDR3 region is CASSQDPRGGQDTQYF. CDR3 nucleotides: TGCGCCAGCAGCCAAGATCCCCGGGGGGGCCAAGATACGCAGTATTTT. The chain links TRBV4-3 to TRBJ2-3; 8 nucleotides align to TRBD2. The CDR3 spans 16 residues. The V segment lost 0 bases and the J segment 5 bases; nucleotides outside the gene matches: 7. CDR1 LGHNA and CDR2 YSLEER come from the germline V gene.

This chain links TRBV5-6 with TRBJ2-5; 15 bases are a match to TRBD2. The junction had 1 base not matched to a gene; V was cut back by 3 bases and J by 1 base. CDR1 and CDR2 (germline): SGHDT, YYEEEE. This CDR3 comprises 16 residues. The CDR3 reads CASSWGLAGGQETQYF. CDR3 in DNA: TGTGCCAGCAGCTGGGGACTAGCGGGAGGCCAAGAGACCCAGTACTTC.

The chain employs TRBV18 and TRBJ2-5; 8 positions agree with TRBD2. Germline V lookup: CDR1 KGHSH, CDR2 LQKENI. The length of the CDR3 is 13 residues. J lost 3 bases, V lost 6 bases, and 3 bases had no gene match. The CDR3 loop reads CASSRGAKETQYF. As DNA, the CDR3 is TGTGCCAGCTCGCGGGGGGCTAAAGAGACCCAGTACTTC. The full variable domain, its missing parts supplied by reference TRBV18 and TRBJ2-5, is NAGVMQNPRHLVRRRGQEARLRCSPMKGHSHVYWYRQLPEEGLKFMVYLQKENIIDESGMPKERFSAEFPKEGPSILRIQQVVRGDSAAYFCASSRGAKETQYFGPGTRLLVL.

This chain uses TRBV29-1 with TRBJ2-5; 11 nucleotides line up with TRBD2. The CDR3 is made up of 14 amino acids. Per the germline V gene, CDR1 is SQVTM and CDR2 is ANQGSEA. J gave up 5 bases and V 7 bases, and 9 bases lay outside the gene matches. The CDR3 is CSGLLAGDRETQYF. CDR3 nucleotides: TGCAGCGGCTTACTAGCGGGAGACCGGGAGACCCAGTACTTC.

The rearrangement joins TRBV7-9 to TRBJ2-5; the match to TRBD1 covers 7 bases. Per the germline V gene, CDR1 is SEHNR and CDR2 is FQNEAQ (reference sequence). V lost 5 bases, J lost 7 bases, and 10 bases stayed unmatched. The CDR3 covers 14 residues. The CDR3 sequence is CASSPDRVHPTQYF. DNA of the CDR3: TGTGCCAGCAGCCCCGACAGGGTCCACCCGACCCAGTACTTC.

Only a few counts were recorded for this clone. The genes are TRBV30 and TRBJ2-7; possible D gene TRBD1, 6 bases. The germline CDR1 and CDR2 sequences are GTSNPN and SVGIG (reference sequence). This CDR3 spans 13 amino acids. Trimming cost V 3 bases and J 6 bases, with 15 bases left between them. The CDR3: CAWSRGMSSEQYF. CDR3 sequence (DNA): TGTGCCTGGAGCAGGGGAATGAGTAGCGAGCAGTACTTC.

The CDR3 sequence is CASSAGPGNTIYF. DNA of the CDR3: TGTGCCAGCAGTGCAGGCCCTGGAAACACCATATATTTT. This rearrangement joins TRBV2 to TRBJ1-3, with D uncertain. The CDR3 has 13 amino acids. From germline, CDR1 is SNHLY and CDR2 FYNNEI. Trimming shortened V by 4 bases and J by 2 bases, and 6 bases separated the two germline ends.

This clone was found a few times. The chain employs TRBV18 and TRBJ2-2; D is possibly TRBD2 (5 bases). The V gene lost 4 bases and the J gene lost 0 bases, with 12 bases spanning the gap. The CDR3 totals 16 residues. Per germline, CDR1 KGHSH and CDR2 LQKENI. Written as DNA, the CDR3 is TGTGCCAGCTCACACCGAGGGTCCTCGAACACCGGGGAGCTGTTTTTT. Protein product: CASSHRGSSNTGELFF.

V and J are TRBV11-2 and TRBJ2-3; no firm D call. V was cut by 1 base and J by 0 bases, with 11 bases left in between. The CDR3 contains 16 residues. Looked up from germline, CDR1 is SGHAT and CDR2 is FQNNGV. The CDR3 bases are TGTGCCAGCAGCTTAGTCCTCACGACTAGCACAGATACGCAGTATTTT. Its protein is CASSLVLTTSTDTQYF.

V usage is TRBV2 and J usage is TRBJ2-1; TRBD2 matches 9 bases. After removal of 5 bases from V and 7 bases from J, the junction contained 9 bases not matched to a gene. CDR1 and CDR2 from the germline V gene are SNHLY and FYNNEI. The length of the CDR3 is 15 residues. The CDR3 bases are TGTGCCAGCAGTCCGATTAGCGGGGGTTGGAATGAGCAGTTCTTC. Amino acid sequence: CASSPISGGWNEQFF.

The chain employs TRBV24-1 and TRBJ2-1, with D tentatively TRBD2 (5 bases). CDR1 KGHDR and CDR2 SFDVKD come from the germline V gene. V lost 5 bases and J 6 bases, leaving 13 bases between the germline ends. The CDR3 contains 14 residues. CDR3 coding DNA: TGTGCCACCAGTGGCAACCGCAGCGGCAATGAGCAGTTCTTC. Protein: CATSGNRSGNEQFF.

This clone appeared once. The CDR3 sequence: CASSPGTGWETQYF. In DNA form, the CDR3 reads TGTGCCAGCAGCCCAGGGACAGGGTGGGAGACCCAGTACTTC. The rearrangement uses TRBV7-9 and TRBJ2-5, with TRBD1 matching over 9 bases. The CDR3 has 14 residues. CDR1 and CDR2 (germline): SEHNR, FQNEAQ (reference sequence). Trimming cost V 5 bases and J 5 bases; bases outside gene matches: 6.